This is a list of T cell receptor beta chains from one sample in a study of response to subunit inactivated influenza vaccine. MiXCR was run by TCRdb on the RT-PCR reads, yielding one entry per CDR3 protein. The table shows roughly 630,000 distinct CDR3 sequences, with about 14% occurring only once. The sample was PBMCs from blood, taken 14 to 15 days before vaccination. The receptor set was obtained from a man aged 50 or older who received an inactivated influenza vaccine. Each CDR3 is given with its conserved first and last residue. The D gene is left open where the match is weak. Clone size, where shown, is once, few, many, or a class for clones that have expanded.

abundance	d_gene	j_gene	v_gene	CDR3nt	CDR3aa
NA	TRBD2	TRBJ2-2	TRBV4-1	TGCGCCAGCAGCCCCAGAATAGGGGCGGGGGACACCGGGGAGCTGTTTTTT	CASSPRIGAGDTGELFF
many	TRBD1	TRBJ2-1	TRBV15	TGTGCCACCAGCAGAGACAGGGGGTCGCAGTTCTTC	CATSRDRGSQFF
NA	NA	TRBJ2-1	TRBV4-2	TGTGCCAGCAGCCAAGACTTCGGGGGGCGGAATGAGCAGTTCTTC	CASSQDFGGRNEQFF
NA	NA	TRBJ2-3	TRBV10-3	TGTGGCATCAGTGAGTCTCTAGTACGGGGGAACCATACGCAGTATTTT	CGISESLVRGNHTQYF
NA	TRBD2	TRBJ2-7	TRBV20-1	TGCAGTGCTTCCCGAGCCTCTAGCGGGAGTGGGGAGCAGTACTTC	CSASRASSGSGEQYF
few	TRBD1	TRBJ1-4	TRBV12-3/TRBV12-4	TGTGCCAGCACCCACAGGGGAAAACTGTTTTTT	CASTHRGKLFF
NA	NA	TRBJ2-2	TRBV25-1	TGTGCCAGCAGTGAATTGAGGAACACCGGGGAGCTGTTTTTT	CASSELRNTGELFF
many	TRBD2	TRBJ2-3	TRBV7-8	TGTGCCAGCAGTTGGATGCCGGGGGGGATAACTAGCACAGATACGCAGTATTTT	CASSWMPGGITSTDTQYF
many	TRBD2	TRBJ2-7	TRBV28	TGTGCCAGCAGTCCTAGCGGGAGGGCGCGCGAGCAGTACTTC	CASSPSGRAREQYF
many	TRBD2	TRBJ2-1	TRBV2	TGTGCCAGCAGTGTACTTAGCGGGACCTACAATGAGCAGTTCTTC	CASSVLSGTYNEQFF
NA	NA	TRBJ2-7	TRBV28	TGTGCCAGCGGCAGGGGTTACAAGCAGTACTTC	CASGRGYKQYF
few	TRBD2	TRBJ2-1	TRBV20-1	TGCAGTGCCCAGCCGACCAGCGGGAGTAACGGTGAGCAGTTCTTC	CSAQPTSGSNGEQFF
NA	NA	TRBJ2-3	TRBV11-2	TGTGCCAGCAGCCAAGAGGACAGCACAGATACGCAGTATTTT	CASSQEDSTDTQYF
NA	NA	TRBJ1-2	TRBV5-1	TGCGCCAGCAGGGTCATGGCTAACTATGGCTACACCTTC	CASRVMANYGYTF
few	NA	TRBJ2-3	TRBV6-2/TRBV6-3	TGTGCCAGCAGAACACAGGAGCGGACGCAGTATTTT	CASRTQERTQYF
few	TRBD2	TRBJ2-3	TRBV5-1	TGCGCCAGCAGCTTGTTTCGAGCGGGGAGCACAGATACGCAGTATTTT	CASSLFRAGSTDTQYF
NA	NA	TRBJ1-2	TRBV7-9	TGTGCCAGCAGCTTAGAAGAGGGACTAAGGCTTAACTATGGCTACACCTTC	CASSLEEGLRLNYGYTF
NA	TRBD1	TRBJ2-5	TRBV24-1	TGTGCCACCAGTGATTTCACACAGGGGCAGGGAGAGACCCAGTACTTC	CATSDFTQGQGETQYF
many	NA	TRBJ2-5	TRBV11-3	TGTGCCAGCAGCTTAGGACGGGACCAAGAGACCCAGTACTTC	CASSLGRDQETQYF
NA	TRBD1	TRBJ2-7	TRBV27	TGTGCCAGCAGCAAACAGGGGTACTACGAGCAGTACTTC	CASSKQGYYEQYF
NA	NA	TRBJ2-1	TRBV11-2	TGTGCCAGCACCCTGGGCCTCGCCCAGAATGAGCAGTTCTTC	CASTLGLAQNEQFF
few	TRBD1	TRBJ2-5	TRBV20-1	TGCAGTGCTAGAAGCTCCGGGACAGTGGAGACCCAGTACTTC	CSARSSGTVETQYF
NA	NA	TRBJ1-6	TRBV4-1	TGCGCCAGCAGCCAATCAACAGGTCATAATTCACCCCTCCACTTT	CASSQSTGHNSPLHF
few	NA	TRBJ1-3	TRBV4-1	TGCGCCAGCAGCCCAGGACCGGCAAGAGGAAGAAACACCATATATTTT	CASSPGPARGRNTIYF
NA	NA	TRBJ1-1	TRBV18	TGTGCCAGCTCACCGAGGGGACTCGAAGCTTTCTTT	CASSPRGLEAFF
once	NA	TRBJ2-6	TRBV15	TGTGCCACCAGCAGAGGACCGAACTCTGGGGCCAACGTCCTGACTTTC	CATSRGPNSGANVLTF
few	NA	TRBJ1-5	TRBV12-3/TRBV12-4	TGTGCCAGCAGTTTTTGGCAATCCGGCAATCAGCCCCAGCATTTT	CASSFWQSGNQPQHF
once	NA	TRBJ2-3	TRBV11-1	TGTGCCAGCAGCTTATCTCAGTTCACAGATACGCAGTATTTT	CASSLSQFTDTQYF
many	NA	TRBJ2-1	TRBV5-1	TGCGCCAGCAGCTTGGTGGGACCTAGGAATGAGCAGTTCTTC	CASSLVGPRNEQFF
NA	NA	TRBJ2-2	TRBV24-1	TGTGCCACCAGTCCAGGGGGGACCCGGCACGGGGAGCTGTTTTTT	CATSPGGTRHGELFF